A selection of T cell receptor beta chains follows, all from one sample in a study of beta chain features in type 1 diabetes. Method: immunoSEQ multiplex PCR; TCRdb's copy keeps in-frame clones and lacks some. Counted here are around 710,000 clones, approximately 13% occurring once; the ten biggest clones make up over 0.1%. Sequencing was done on a sample of naive CD4+ T cells from blood. The receptors derive from a man aged 30 to 39 with type 1 diabetes. Each CDR3 is given with its conserved first and last residue. The order of the fields is clone size, D gene, V gene, J gene, CDR3 protein, CDR3 DNA. A D gene is named only where the DNA matches it firmly. Not every row has a clone size; where given, it reads once, few, many or a size class.

abundance: NA
d_gene: NA
v_gene: TRBV2
j_gene: TRBJ1-2
CDR3aa: CASRQGGYGYTF
CDR3nt: TGTGCCAGCAGACAGGGAGGCTATGGCTACACCTTC

abundance: few
d_gene: TRBD1
v_gene: TRBV4-3
j_gene: TRBJ1-1
CDR3aa: CASSQDPPQGARNTEAFF
CDR3nt: TGCGCCAGCAGCCAAGATCCTCCGCAGGGGGCGCGGAACACTGAAGCTTTCTTT

abundance: few
d_gene: NA
v_gene: TRBV6-6
j_gene: TRBJ1-3
CDR3aa: CASRAGNTIYF
CDR3nt: TGTGCCAGCAGGGCTGGAAACACCATATATTTT

abundance: few
d_gene: TRBD1
v_gene: TRBV11-3
j_gene: TRBJ2-7
CDR3aa: CASSLQGALRIYEQYF
CDR3nt: TGTGCCAGCAGCCTCCAGGGGGCCCTGAGGATCTACGAGCAGTACTTC

abundance: NA
d_gene: NA
v_gene: TRBV29-1
j_gene: TRBJ1-6
CDR3aa: CSVAAGVKSPLHF
CDR3nt: TGCAGCGTTGCGGCAGGGGTGAAATCACCCCTCCACTTT

abundance: NA
d_gene: NA
v_gene: TRBV4-2
j_gene: TRBJ1-5
CDR3aa: CASSQDGGGSNQPQHF
CDR3nt: TGTGCCAGCAGCCAAGATGGGGGGGGTAGCAATCAGCCCCAGCATTTT

abundance: few
d_gene: NA
v_gene: TRBV10-3
j_gene: TRBJ1-5
CDR3aa: CAISENGRGDQPQHF
CDR3nt: TGTGCCATCAGTGAGAACGGACGGGGAGATCAGCCCCAGCATTTT

abundance: NA
d_gene: NA
v_gene: TRBV5-6
j_gene: TRBJ2-6
CDR3aa: CASSPGQVSGANVLTF
CDR3nt: TGTGCCAGCAGCCCCGGACAAGTCTCTGGGGCCAACGTCCTGACTTTC

abundance: few
d_gene: TRBD2
v_gene: TRBV6-1
j_gene: TRBJ2-3
CDR3aa: CASSERTSGGDFTDTQYF
CDR3nt: TGTGCCAGCAGTGAGAGGACTAGCGGGGGCGACTTCACAGATACGCAGTATTTT

abundance: NA
d_gene: TRBD1
v_gene: TRBV7-9
j_gene: TRBJ2-5
CDR3aa: CASSSPRQGWRETQYF
CDR3nt: TGTGCCAGCAGCTCCCCCCGACAGGGGTGGAGAGAGACCCAGTACTTC

abundance: few
d_gene: NA
v_gene: TRBV4-2
j_gene: TRBJ1-5
CDR3aa: CASSLRRDGNQPQHF
CDR3nt: TGTGCCAGCAGCCTCCGCCGGGACGGTAATCAGCCCCAGCATTTT

abundance: few
d_gene: NA
v_gene: TRBV14
j_gene: TRBJ2-5
CDR3aa: CASSQGQQETQYF
CDR3nt: TGTGCCAGCAGCCAAGGGCAACAAGAGACCCAGTACTTC

abundance: NA
d_gene: TRBD2
v_gene: TRBV27
j_gene: TRBJ2-7
CDR3aa: CASGGGPYEQYF
CDR3nt: TGTGCCAGTGGGGGGGGACCCTACGAGCAGTACTTC

abundance: NA
d_gene: NA
v_gene: TRBV25-1
j_gene: TRBJ1-2
CDR3aa: CASSESRGGGYTF
CDR3nt: TGTGCCAGCAGTGAATCCAGGGGTGGTGGCTACACCTTC

abundance: NA
d_gene: NA
v_gene: TRBV7-2
j_gene: TRBJ2-5
CDR3aa: CASSGTGTSWGETQYF
CDR3nt: TGTGCCAGCAGCGGAACAGGGACATCATGGGGAGAGACCCAGTACTTC

abundance: few
d_gene: TRBD2
v_gene: TRBV5-6
j_gene: TRBJ2-1
CDR3aa: CASSRLAGVDSYNEQFF
CDR3nt: TGTGCCAGCAGCCGACTAGCGGGGGTCGACTCCTACAATGAGCAGTTCTTC

abundance: few
d_gene: NA
v_gene: TRBV9
j_gene: TRBJ2-7
CDR3aa: CASSVGTSYEQYF
CDR3nt: TGTGCCAGCAGCGTAGGGACCTCCTACGAGCAGTACTTC

abundance: few
d_gene: TRBD1
v_gene: TRBV11-2
j_gene: TRBJ2-4
CDR3aa: CASSLGTGAMGNIQYF
CDR3nt: TGTGCCAGCAGCTTAGGGACAGGGGCAATGGGGAACATTCAGTACTTC

abundance: NA
d_gene: NA
v_gene: TRBV7-2
j_gene: TRBJ2-3
CDR3aa: CASSPGTHTDTQYF
CDR3nt: TGTGCCAGCAGCCCAGGGACCCACACAGATACGCAGTATTTT

abundance: NA
d_gene: NA
v_gene: TRBV7-2
j_gene: TRBJ1-4
CDR3aa: CASSLSSFPQLFF
CDR3nt: TGTGCCAGCAGCTTATCGAGTTTCCCGCAACTGTTTTTT

abundance: NA
d_gene: NA
v_gene: TRBV6-7
j_gene: TRBJ2-2
CDR3aa: CASSYREGEWTGELFF
CDR3nt: TGTGCCAGCAGTTACAGAGAGGGAGAGTGGACCGGGGAGCTGTTTTTT

abundance: NA
d_gene: NA
v_gene: TRBV12-5
j_gene: TRBJ2-3
CDR3aa: CASGLVVTDTQYF
CDR3nt: TGTGCTAGTGGTTTGGTCGTCACAGATACGCAGTATTTT

abundance: NA
d_gene: NA
v_gene: TRBV11-2
j_gene: TRBJ1-1
CDR3aa: CASSLGSVGASEAFF
CDR3nt: TGTGCCAGCAGCTTAGGGTCAGTAGGGGCATCTGAAGCTTTCTTT

abundance: few
d_gene: NA
v_gene: TRBV30
j_gene: TRBJ1-3
CDR3aa: CAWTKGDGNTIYF
CDR3nt: TGTGCCTGGACGAAAGGCGATGGAAACACCATATATTTT

abundance: few
d_gene: NA
v_gene: TRBV6-6
j_gene: TRBJ2-2
CDR3aa: CASSYEMTVLSGELFF
CDR3nt: TGTGCCAGCAGTTACGAGATGACAGTACTGAGTGGGGAGCTGTTTTTT

abundance: once
d_gene: NA
v_gene: TRBV27
j_gene: TRBJ2-7
CDR3aa: CASSLYGPATYEQYF
CDR3nt: TGTGCCAGCAGTTTATATGGACCGGCTACCTACGAGCAGTACTTC

abundance: NA
d_gene: NA
v_gene: TRBV29-1
j_gene: TRBJ1-3
CDR3aa: CSVDLLSSGNTIYF
CDR3nt: TGCAGCGTTGACCTACTTAGCTCTGGAAACACCATATATTTT

abundance: NA
d_gene: NA
v_gene: TRBV9
j_gene: TRBJ1-2
CDR3aa: CASSVRGVITF
CDR3nt: TGTGCCAGCAGCGTAAGGGGTGTTATAACCTTC

abundance: NA
d_gene: NA
v_gene: TRBV11-2
j_gene: TRBJ2-5
CDR3aa: CASSLGDETQYF
CDR3nt: TGTGCCAGCAGCTTAGGTGATGAGACCCAGTACTTC

abundance: NA
d_gene: NA
v_gene: TRBV18
j_gene: TRBJ1-5
CDR3aa: CASSPPGNQPQHF
CDR3nt: TGTGCCAGCTCACCCCCGGGCAATCAGCCCCAGCATTTT

abundance: few
d_gene: TRBD2
v_gene: TRBV5-6
j_gene: TRBJ2-1
CDR3aa: CASSLAGLAPYNEQFF
CDR3nt: TGTGCCAGCAGCTTGGCAGGACTAGCTCCTTACAATGAGCAGTTCTTC

abundance: few
d_gene: NA
v_gene: TRBV5-6
j_gene: TRBJ1-2
CDR3aa: CASSPDRDYGYTF
CDR3nt: TGTGCCAGCAGCCCGGACCGAGACTATGGCTACACCTTC

abundance: NA
d_gene: TRBD1
v_gene: TRBV5-4
j_gene: TRBJ1-5
CDR3aa: CASSNRGGGLSNQPQHF
CDR3nt: TGTGCCAGCAGCAACAGGGGAGGGGGACTGAGCAATCAGCCCCAGCATTTT

abundance: NA
d_gene: NA
v_gene: TRBV5-1
j_gene: TRBJ2-6
CDR3aa: CASSPSLSGANVLTF
CDR3nt: TGCGCCAGCAGTCCCAGCCTATCTGGGGCCAACGTCCTGACTTTC

abundance: NA
d_gene: NA
v_gene: TRBV7-2
j_gene: TRBJ2-3
CDR3aa: CASSLGPVTDTQYF
CDR3nt: TGTGCCAGCAGCTTAGGTCCAGTCACAGATACGCAGTATTTT

abundance: few
d_gene: NA
v_gene: TRBV4-2
j_gene: TRBJ2-3
CDR3aa: CASSQAGDTQYF
CDR3nt: TGTGCCAGCAGCCAAGCGGGGGATACGCAGTATTTT